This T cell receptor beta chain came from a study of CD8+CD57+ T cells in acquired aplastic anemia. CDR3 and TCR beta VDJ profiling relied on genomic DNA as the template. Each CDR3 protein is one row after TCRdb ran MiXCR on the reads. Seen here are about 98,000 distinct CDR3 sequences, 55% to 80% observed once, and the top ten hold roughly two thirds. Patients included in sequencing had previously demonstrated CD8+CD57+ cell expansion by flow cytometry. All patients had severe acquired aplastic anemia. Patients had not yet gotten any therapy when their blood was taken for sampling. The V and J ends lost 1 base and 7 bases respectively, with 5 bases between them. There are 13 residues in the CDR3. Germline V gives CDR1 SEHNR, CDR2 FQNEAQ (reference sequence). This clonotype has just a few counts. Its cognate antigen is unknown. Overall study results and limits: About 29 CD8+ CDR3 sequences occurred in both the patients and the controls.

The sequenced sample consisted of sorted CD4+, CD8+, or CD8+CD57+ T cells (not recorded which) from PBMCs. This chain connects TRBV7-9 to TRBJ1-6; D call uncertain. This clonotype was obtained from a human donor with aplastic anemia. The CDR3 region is CASSLEGNSPLHF. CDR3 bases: TGTGCCAGCAGCTTAGAAGGGAATTCACCCCTCCACTTT.